The entry below gives a single TCR beta chain sequence along with its context. This CDR3 contains 16 residues. This specimen belongs to a study of blood T cell repertoires in COVID-19. Study summary: Samples taken during acute and convalescent COVID-19 were collected in the United States, Italy and Spain. Nucleic acid was either cDNA or gDNA, and it came from T cells, B-cell-depleted T cells, or PBMCs.

Under the authors' procedure: Counts of nucleated cells, estimated from reference gene primer amplification, were obtained. Profiled with immunoSEQ multiplex PCR; TCRdb holds only in-frame clones, not every one. The V and J calls and clone size come from that table; D and trimming were worked out from the DNA. The sample includes roughly 100,000 clones, approximately 88% of them seen just once. Sequencing input: peripheral blood. V gene TRBV21-1 combines with J gene TRBJ2-5; the table's D call, TRBD1, was not checked against the DNA. TRBV21-1 is tagged as a pseudogene. The sequence was obtained from a man between 60 and 70 years old with acute or convalescent COVID-19. CDR3 residues: CASSNSGTGRKETQYF. CDR3 in DNA: TGTGCCAGCAGCAACTCCGGGACAGGTAGGAAAGAGACCCAGTACTTC.